This TCR beta chain stems from a study of T cell responses to AZD1222 COVID-19 vaccine. Germline V gene lookup returns CDR1 SGHTA and CDR2 FQGNSA. The CDR3 extends over 14 amino acids. The V end lost 5 bases, the J end lost 2 bases, and 13 bases lay between the germline ends. Only in-frame clones appear in the TCRdb table, and some are missing; sequencing was by immunoSEQ multiplex PCR. The sample yields about 180,000 clones, roughly 94% seen once. The sequence derives from an adult who received the AZD1222 COVID-19 vaccine. The genes are TRBV7-2 and TRBJ2-7; D perhaps matches TRBD1 (6 bases). Specimen: peripheral blood, collected 28 days after the second AZD1222 dose. The DNA for the CDR3 is TGTGCCAGCAGCGGAAACAGGGCGGCCTACGAGCAGTACTTC. This sequence encodes CASSGNRAAYEQYF. Drawing the rest from reference TRBV7-2 and TRBJ2-7, the complete variable domain is GAGVSQSPSNKVTEKGKDVELRCDPISGHTALYWYRQSLGQGLEFLIYFQGNSAPDKSGLPSDRFSAERTGGSVSTLTIQRTQQEDSAVYLCASSGNRAAYEQYFGPGTRLTVT.